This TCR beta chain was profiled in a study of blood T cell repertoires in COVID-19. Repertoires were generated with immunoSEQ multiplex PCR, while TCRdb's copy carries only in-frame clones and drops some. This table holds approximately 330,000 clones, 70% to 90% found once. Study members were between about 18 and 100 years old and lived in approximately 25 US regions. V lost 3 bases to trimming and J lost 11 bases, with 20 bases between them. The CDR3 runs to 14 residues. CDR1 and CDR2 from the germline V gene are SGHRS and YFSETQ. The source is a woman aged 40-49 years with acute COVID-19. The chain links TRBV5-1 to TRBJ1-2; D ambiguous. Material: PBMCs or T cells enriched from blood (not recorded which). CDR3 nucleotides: TGCGCCAGCAGCTGGACCCGGACTTGGTCTGGGTACACCTTC. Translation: CASSWTRTWSGYTF. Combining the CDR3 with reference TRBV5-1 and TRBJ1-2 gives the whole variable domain KAGVTQTPRYLIKTRGQQVTLSCSPISGHRSVSWYQQTPGQGLQFLFEYFSETQRNKGNFPGRFSGRQFSNSRSEMNVSTLELGDSALYLCASSWTRTWSGYTFGSGTRLTVV.